Below, 20 T cell receptor beta chains from the same sample are listed, as sequenced in a study of T cells in Graves' hyperthyroidism and ophthalmopathy. Amplification targeted TCR beta CDR3 regions from RNA transcripts. First-round RT-PCR with HTBI primers amplified the TCR CDR3 region. TCRdb analysed the multiplex PCR reads with MiXCR anew, one entry per CDR3 protein. The data hold some 760,000 distinct CDR3 sequences, with around 15% observed a single time. The specimen sequenced was blood. These receptor sequences come from a woman under 30 with Graves' hyperthyroidism.

In its sample, this clonotype was seen many times. This sequence joins TRBV11-2 and TRBJ1-2; 8 bases are shared with TRBD1. Germline V gene lookup returns CDR1 SGHAT and CDR2 FQNNGV. The CDR3 runs 14 residues. After removal of 4 bases from V and 4 bases from J, the junction contained 5 bases not matched to a gene. Written as DNA, the CDR3 is TGTGCCAGCAGCTCACAGGGGGAGTTCTATGGCTACACCTTC. This translates into CASSSQGEFYGYTF.

In this sample, this clonotype turned up once. The CDR3 here is CASSLTVDSYEQYF. The CDR3 DNA reads as TGCGCCAGCAGCTTAACGGTAGACTCCTACGAGCAGTACTTC. The chain joins TRBV5-1 to TRBJ2-7; no firm D call. V was shortened by 2 bases and J by 0 bases, with 9 bases between the two germline ends. CDR3 length: 14 amino acids. Germline values: CDR1 SGHRS, CDR2 YFSETQ.

This clonotype was seen at least ten times. This chain uses TRBV9 with TRBJ1-2; no reliable D call. The germline gives CDR1 SGDLS, CDR2 YYNGEE. The CDR3 is 11 residues long. V lost 0 bases, J lost 10 bases, and 7 bases lay in between. The CDR3 reads CASSVDQSYTF. CDR3 DNA sequence: TGTGCCAGCAGCGTAGATCAATCCTACACCTTC.

This clonotype showed up many times. The V gene is TRBV7-8, the J gene TRBJ2-7; 14 bases are a match to TRBD2. Germline CDR1 reads SGHVS; CDR2 reads FQNEAQ. The CDR3 is 16 amino acids. The trim removed 5 bases at V and 4 bases at J, leaving 7 bases unmatched. The CDR3 sequence is CASSPGLAGGVYEQYF. The CDR3 DNA reads as TGTGCCAGCAGCCCTGGACTAGCGGGAGGCGTTTACGAGCAGTACTTC. The variable domain in full, with the rest retrieved from reference TRBV7-8 and TRBJ2-7, is GAGVSQSPRYKVAKRGQDVALRCDPISGHVSLFWYQQALGQGPEFLTYFQNEAQLDKSGLPSDRFFAERPEGSVSTLKIQRTQQEDSAVYLCASSPGLAGGVYEQYFGPGTRLTVT.

This clonotype was observed at least ten times. The chain recombines TRBV10-3 with TRBJ2-7, with D tentatively TRBD1 (6 bases). Trimming shortened V by 8 bases and J by 0 bases, and 11 bases separated the two germline ends. Germline CDR1 and CDR2: ENHRY and SYGVKD. This CDR3 spans 13 amino acids. CDR3 bases: TGTGCCATCGGGACACCCAGCTCCTACGAGCAGTACTTC. It specifies CAIGTPSSYEQYF.

The table lists this clonotype with a few counts. The chain couples TRBV24-1 to TRBJ2-1; 8 positions agree with TRBD1. Per germline, CDR1 KGHDR and CDR2 SFDVKD. V was pared by 4 bases and J by 0 bases, with 4 bases of the junction left unmatched. The CDR3 runs to 16 residues. CDR3 DNA: TGTGCCACCAGTGAGGGTACAGGGGGCTCCTACAATGAGCAGTTCTTC. Protein: CATSEGTGGSYNEQFF.

This clonotype was seen at least ten times. The genes are TRBV28 and TRBJ2-3; 10 nucleotides match TRBD2. V lost 2 bases, J lost 10 bases, and 15 bases stayed unmatched. Germline V CDR1 and CDR2: MDHEN, SYDVKM. CDR3 length equals 17 residues. CDR3 region: CASSLPTRTSGQGPQYF. Written as DNA, the CDR3 is TGTGCCAGCAGTTTACCCACGAGGACTAGCGGCCAGGGCCCGCAGTATTTT. Together with reference TRBV28 and TRBJ2-3, the CDR3 gives the full variable domain: DVKVTQSSRYLVKRTGEKVFLECVQDMDHENMFWYRQDPGLGLRLIYFSYDVKMKEKGDIPEGYSVSREKKERFSLILESASTNQTSMYLCASSLPTRTSGQGPQYFGPGTRLTVL.

This clonotype was counted many times. The rearrangement uses TRBV2 and TRBJ1-5; no clear D gene. The germline CDR1 and CDR2 sequences are SNHLY and FYNNEI. The CDR3 is made up of 14 amino acids. V was clipped by 7 bases and J by 0 bases, with 10 bases between them. CDR3 amino acids: CASTQVTSNQPQHF. The CDR3 nucleotides are TGTGCCAGCACCCAGGTTACTAGCAATCAGCCCCAGCATTTT. The full variable domain, its missing parts supplied by reference TRBV2 and TRBJ1-5, is EPEVTQTPSHQVTQMGQEVILRCVPISNHLYFYWYRQILGQKVEFLVSFYNNEISEKSEIFDDQFSVERPDGSNFTLKIRSTKLEDSAMYFCASTQVTSNQPQHFGDGTRLSIL.

This clonotype was seen a few times. In DNA form, the CDR3 reads TGCGCCAGCAGCCAAGCCCAGACAGAGAGCTATGGCTACACCTTC. It is translated as CASSQAQTESYGYTF. The chain couples TRBV4-1 to TRBJ1-2; tentatively, D is TRBD1 (5 bases). Looked up from germline, CDR1 is MGHRA and CDR2 is YSYEKL. The V end was cut by 1 base, the J end by 4 bases, with 13 bases between. CDR3 length: 15 amino acids.

This clonotype was seen many times. The chain combines TRBV27 with TRBJ2-7, with D unclear. There are 16 residues in the CDR3. Germline lookup yields CDR1 MNHEY and CDR2 SMNVEV (reference sequence). V dropped 6 bases and J dropped 1 base, with 19 bases sitting between them. CDR3 protein: CASSLGDPAWSYEQYF. CDR3 nucleotides: TGTGCCAGCAGCCTTGGTGATCCAGCCTGGTCCTACGAGCAGTACTTC.

There are many counts of this clonotype. The V call is TRBV6-2 or TRBV6-3, the J call TRBJ1-2; D not resolved. The germline CDR1 and CDR2 sequences are MNHEY and SVGEGT. The CDR3 runs to 14 residues. The ends were cut back, 4 bases at V and 5 bases at J, with 14 bases in the middle. The CDR3 sequence is CASSSTGDSYGYTF. In DNA, the CDR3 is TGTGCCAGCAGTTCCACTGGGGATTCATATGGCTACACCTTC.

At least ten counts were recorded for this clonotype. The V call is TRBV7-8, the J call TRBJ2-7, with D tentatively TRBD1 or TRBD2 (5 bases each). The V gene's germline CDR1 is SGHVS and CDR2 FQNEAQ. The V end was cut by 3 bases, the J end by 4 bases, with 16 bases between. The CDR3 is made up of 15 amino acids. The CDR3 reads CASSFTRAGPYEQYF. In DNA form, the CDR3 reads TGTGCCAGCAGCTTTACGCGGGCAGGGCCTTACGAGCAGTACTTC.

This clonotype was picked up a small number of times. This chain uses TRBV10-3 with TRBJ1-1, with 8 bases fitting TRBD1. Germline-derived CDR1 and CDR2 are ENHRY and SYGVKD. The CDR3 is 13 amino acids. J lost 11 bases, V lost 2 bases, and 7 bases had no gene match. CDR3 DNA sequence: TGTGCCATCAGTGAGCCGGACAGGGTCAGCGCTTTCTTT. Amino acid sequence: CAISEPDRVSAFF.

This clonotype was picked up many times. The chain employs TRBV7-2 and TRBJ2-3, with TRBD2 matching 13 bases. Trimming took 5 bases from V and 2 from J; bases not matched to a gene: 22. CDR3 length equals 22 residues. In germline, CDR1 is SGHTA, CDR2 FQGNSA. CDR3 residues: CASSPAPPLTSGRARYTDTQYF. In DNA form, the CDR3 reads TGTGCCAGCAGCCCAGCACCTCCTCTTACTAGCGGGAGGGCCCGATACACAGATACGCAGTATTTT. The variable domain in full, with the rest retrieved from reference TRBV7-2 and TRBJ2-3, is GAGVSQSPSNKVTEKGKDVELRCDPISGHTALYWYRQSLGQGLEFLIYFQGNSAPDKSGLPSDRFSAERTGGSVSTLTIQRTQQEDSAVYLCASSPAPPLTSGRARYTDTQYFGPGTRLTVL.

The chain uses TRBV7-9 and TRBJ1-2; D not resolved. Germline CDR1 is SEHNR and CDR2 is FQNEAQ (reference sequence). V was cut by 5 bases and J by 1 base, with 8 bases left in between. The CDR3 is 13 amino acids. Here the CDR3 DNA reads TGTGCCAGCAGCCCAAATCATAACTATGGCTACACCTTC. It encodes CASSPNHNYGYTF. The whole variable domain, filled in from reference TRBV7-9 and TRBJ1-2, reads DTGVSQNPRHKITKRGQNVTFRCDPISEHNRLYWYRQTLGQGPEFLTYFQNEAQLEKSRLLSDRFSAERPKGSFSTLEIQRTEQGDSAMYLCASSPNHNYGYTFGSGTRLTVV.

The chain recombines TRBV18 with TRBJ2-3, with 8 positions matching TRBD2. CDR1 is KGHSH, CDR2 LQKENI, per germline. V lost 6 bases, J lost 6 bases, and 14 bases stayed unmatched. This CDR3 region has 16 residues. In nucleotides, the CDR3 is TGTGCCAGCTCGCTTACTCCTTCGGGAGGGAGGGATACGCAGTATTTT. It is translated as CASSLTPSGGRDTQYF.

This rearrangement joins TRBV28 to TRBJ2-7; 10 bases line up with TRBD1. Germline V gives CDR1 MDHEN, CDR2 SYDVKM. CDR3 length: 15 amino acids. Trimming removed 5 bases from V and 2 bases from J; junction bases left unmatched: 6. The CDR3 loop is CASSPPTGGTYEQYF. DNA for the CDR3: TGTGCCAGCAGTCCACCGACAGGGGGCACCTACGAGCAGTACTTC.

This clonotype was observed at least ten times. V usage is TRBV30 and J usage is TRBJ2-7, with TRBD2 matching 7 bases. CDR1 GTSNPN and CDR2 SVGIG come from the germline V gene (reference sequence). With 6 bases clipped from V and 1 base from J, the junction kept 6 bases outside the gene matches. CDR3 length equals 13 residues. The CDR3 reads CACLPGGSYEQYF. CDR3 bases: TGTGCCTGTCTGCCCGGGGGGTCCTACGAGCAGTACTTC.

This clonotype was seen a few times. V gene TRBV7-2 combines with J gene TRBJ2-1; D uncertain. Germline V gene data show CDR1 as SGHTA and CDR2 as FQGNSA. The CDR3 length is 15 residues. The V end was cut by 3 bases, the J end by 0 bases, with 9 bases between. The CDR3 DNA follows: TGTGCCAGCAGCTTCCGGAGAACCTCCTACAATGAGCAGTTCTTC. Translation: CASSFRRTSYNEQFF.

At least ten counts were recorded for this clonotype. The rearrangement links TRBV7-2 to TRBJ2-4; 9 bases map to TRBD1. The CDR3 runs 16 residues. Germline V gene sequence: CDR1 SGHTA, CDR2 FQGNSA. The V and J ends lost 5 bases and 0 bases, in that order; junction bases with no gene match: 5. This CDR3 reads CASSPRDRAAKNIQYF. The CDR3 DNA sequence: TGTGCCAGCAGCCCCCGGGACAGGGCAGCCAAAAACATTCAGTACTTC. The whole variable domain, remainder taken from reference TRBV7-2 and TRBJ2-4, is GAGVSQSPSNKVTEKGKDVELRCDPISGHTALYWYRQSLGQGLEFLIYFQGNSAPDKSGLPSDRFSAERTGGSVSTLTIQRTQQEDSAVYLCASSPRDRAAKNIQYFGAGTRLSVL.